This is a list of T cell receptor beta chains from one sample in a study of cytomegalovirus exposure and HLA in healthy donors. Measured with immunoSEQ multiplex PCR; TCRdb has only the in-frame clones, and not every one. The sample table includes around 140,000 clones. Sample: PBMCs. The receptor source for this set is a middle-aged woman in good health and CMV-seronegative. The CDR3 runs from the conserved cysteine through the conserved F or W. D genes are given only for firm matches.

j_call d_call v_call cdr3_nt cdr3_aa
TRBJ1-3 - TRBV11-2 TGTGCCAGCAGCTTGGGCATGCCAGGGGTTTCTGGAAACACCATATATTTT CASSLGMPGVSGNTIYF
TRBJ2-2 - TRBV9 TGTGCCAGCAGCGTAACTGGCAGGGTGGCCACCGGGGAGCTGTTTTTT CASSVTGRVATGELFF
TRBJ1-5 TRBD1 TRBV4-2 TGTGCCAGCAGCCAAGATCGTTCGGGACAGGGGCGCAATCAGCCCCAGCATTTT CASSQDRSGQGRNQPQHF
TRBJ1-6 - TRBV27 TGTGCCACTAGGATCGGACAGATTTATTCACCCCTCCACTTT CATRIGQIYSPLHF
TRBJ1-2 - TRBV7-9 TGTGCCAGCAGCCAAGAGGGCTACACCTTC CASSQEGYTF
TRBJ1-6 TRBD1 TRBV6-6 TGTGCCAGCAGTTATACAGGGGGCAATTCACCCCTCCACTTT CASSYTGGNSPLHF
TRBJ1-4 - TRBV5-1 TGCGCCAGCAGCTTGGAGGGGCAGTTCAATGAAAAACTGTTTTTT CASSLEGQFNEKLFF
TRBJ1-2 TRBD1 TRBV12-5 TGTGCTAGTGGCCTAGACAGGGATGATGGCTACACCTTC CASGLDRDDGYTF
TRBJ1-1 - TRBV5-6 TGTGCCAGCAGCTTGGTGGGCACCAACACTGAAGCTTTCTTT CASSLVGTNTEAFF
TRBJ1-1 TRBD1 TRBV5-4 TGTGCCAGCAGCTCGCCGGGACAGCAGAACACTGAAGCTTTCTTT CASSSPGQQNTEAFF
TRBJ1-5 TRBD1 TRBV5-6 TGTGCCAGCAGCACGGGGACAGGGAATCAGCCCCAGCATTTT CASSTGTGNQPQHF
TRBJ2-5 - TRBV2 TGTGCCAGCAGGGGGGGGCTGAGCCAAGAGACCCAGTACTTC CASRGGLSQETQYF
TRBJ2-2 TRBD1 TRBV10-3 TGTGCCATCCGACAGGGTTTGGCCGGGGAGCTGTTTTTT CAIRQGLAGELFF
TRBJ2-3 TRBD2 TRBV28 TGTGCCAGCAGTTCTACGGGGGGGCTATATACGCAGTATTTT CASSSTGGLYTQYF
TRBJ1-1 - TRBV11-2 TGTGCCAGCAGCTTAGGGCAGGGTATCACTGAAGCTTTCTTT CASSLGQGITEAFF
TRBJ2-5 - TRBV7-9 TGTGCCAGCAGTACGCCCCGGGTTGGAGAGACCCAGTACTTC CASSTPRVGETQYF
TRBJ1-2 - TRBV29-1 TGCAGCGTTGGAAGGGAGGCAGGCGGCTACACCTTC CSVGREAGGYTF
TRBJ1-1 TRBD1 TRBV2 TGTGCCAACCAGGGGGCCGTGAACACTGAAGCTTTCTTT CANQGAVNTEAFF
TRBJ2-2 - TRBV5-1 TGCGCCAGCAGCTTGGCCGTGAGGGTCGGGGAGCTGTTTTTT CASSLAVRVGELFF
TRBJ2-1 - TRBV6-5 TGTGCCAGCAGCCTATCGAAATACAATGAGCAGTTCTTC CASSLSKYNEQFF
TRBJ2-6 - TRBV19 TGTGCCAGTAGTCGTCGACAGACCTCTGGGGCCAACGTCCTGACTTTC CASSRRQTSGANVLTF
TRBJ2-5 - TRBV18 TGTGCCAGCTCACTAACTAGTCTGGAGACCCAGTACTTC CASSLTSLETQYF
TRBJ2-3 TRBD2 TRBV6-5 TGTGCCAGCAGTTACTCGCGGGGGAGGACAGATACGCAGTATTTT CASSYSRGRTDTQYF
TRBJ2-3 TRBD2 TRBV5-1 TGCGCCAGCAGCGAGACTAGCGGGGTTGCAAATACGCAGTATTTT CASSETSGVANTQYF
TRBJ2-7 TRBD2 TRBV7-3 TGTGCCAGCAGCCCGCGAGCGGGGGGATCCTACGAGCAGTACTTC CASSPRAGGSYEQYF
TRBJ2-1 TRBD1 TRBV5-1 TGCGCCAGCAGCCCTCGTACAGGGGGCGTTGAGCAGTTCTTC CASSPRTGGVEQFF
TRBJ1-5 TRBD1 TRBV27 TGTGCCAGCAGGCCGTACAGGGGGCATAGCAATCAGCCCCAGCATTTT CASRPYRGHSNQPQHF
TRBJ2-1 - TRBV9 TGTGCCAGCAGCGTCCCCGGTAATTCGGGTGAGCAGTTCTTC CASSVPGNSGEQFF
TRBJ1-2 - TRBV7-3 TGTGCCAGCAGCTTAACTGCGACGGGCGGGTATGGCTACACCTTC CASSLTATGGYGYTF
TRBJ1-2 - TRBV6-1 TGTGCCAGCATCCTAACGGGGTGGACTGGCTACACCTTC CASILTGWTGYTF
TRBJ1-6 - TRBV4-2 TGTGCCAGCAACCAAGGAGCGACAGCCAGAGTGTCACCCCTCCACTTT CASNQGATARVSPLHF
TRBJ2-1 TRBD2 TRBV5-4 TGTGCCAGCAGCCGGACTAGCGGGGGTTACTACAATGAGCAGTTCTTC CASSRTSGGYYNEQFF
TRBJ2-5 - TRBV7-3 TGTGCCAGCAGCTTTCAGGGGTATTCAGAGACCCAGTACTTC CASSFQGYSETQYF
TRBJ1-2 TRBD1 TRBV27 TGTGCCAGCAGCCCTTCGGGGGACAGGAGACTCTATGGCTACACCTTC CASSPSGDRRLYGYTF
TRBJ2-3 - TRBV5-1 TGCGCCAGCAGCCGCGGAGTCACAGATACGCAGTATTTT CASSRGVTDTQYF
TRBJ1-1 - TRBV1 TGCACCAGCAGCCAGGGATCTTACAGGGAAAACACTGAAGCTTTCTTT CTSSQGSYRENTEAFF
TRBJ1-1 - TRBV15 TGTGCCACCCAGCGATCTTCGAACACTGAAGCTTTCTTT CATQRSSNTEAFF
TRBJ2-1 - TRBV6-4 TGTGCCAGCAGTGACCATTCTGTCCTATCCTACAATGAGCAGTTCTTC CASSDHSVLSYNEQFF
TRBJ1-1 - TRBV9 TGTGCCAGCAGCGTAGGAGACATTCGGAACACTGAAGCTTTCTTT CASSVGDIRNTEAFF
TRBJ2-1 - TRBV7-2 TGTGCCAGCAGCTTAGGACAGGGGAGGGATGAGCAGTTCTTC CASSLGQGRDEQFF
TRBJ2-2 - TRBV19 TGTGCCAGTAGTATCGTATTGAACACCGGGGAGCTGTTTTTT CASSIVLNTGELFF
TRBJ1-6 - TRBV4-3 TGCGCCAGCAGCCAAAATCGGGGTTATAATTCACCCCTCCACTTT CASSQNRGYNSPLHF
TRBJ1-6 - TRBV5-1 TGCGCCAGCAGCCCTAGGGACGGGAGCTCCTATAATTCACCCCTCCACTTT CASSPRDGSSYNSPLHF
TRBJ1-5 TRBD1 TRBV14 TGTGCCAGCAGTCGGACAGGGGCCAATCAGCCCCAGCATTTT CASSRTGANQPQHF
TRBJ2-2 TRBD1 TRBV5-4 TGTGCCAGCAGCTTGAGCCAGGGGGCCACCGGGGAGCTGTTTTTT CASSLSQGATGELFF
TRBJ1-3 - TRBV6-6 TGTGCCAGCAGTTACTCGGACAGCGCTGGAAACACCATATATTTT CASSYSDSAGNTIYF
TRBJ2-3 TRBD1 TRBV11-2 TGTGCCAGCAGCCGGGGGACAGGCCCGAATAAAGATACGCAGTATTTT CASSRGTGPNKDTQYF